A selection of T cell receptor beta chains follows, all from one sample in a study of cytomegalovirus exposure and HLA in healthy donors. Profiled with immunoSEQ multiplex PCR; TCRdb holds only in-frame clones, not every one. This table holds 100,000 to 150,000 clones, about 82% found once. The sequenced sample was PBMCs. The receptor source for this set is a young man in good health and CMV-seronegative. Both conserved end residues are trimmed from each CDR3. Some rows have no size entry. The others give once, few or many, or a class for an expanded clone.

j_call,v_call,clone_size,cdr3_aa
TRBJ1-2,TRBV19,NA,ASSIDRGYT
TRBJ2-2,TRBV18,NA,ASSPTTSGSAGELF
TRBJ2-5,TRBV14,NA,ASSQVGGTETQY
TRBJ2-7,TRBV6-5,once,ASSYTASYEQY
TRBJ2-7,TRBV10-3,NA,AISPGVGDEQY
TRBJ1-3,TRBV7-8,once,ASSLAGQDSGNTIY
TRBJ2-7,TRBV5-5,NA,ASSFIGTGSYEQY
TRBJ2-7,TRBV2,NA,ASSGSGDAQY
TRBJ1-4,TRBV7-8,NA,ASSLSVARRTNEKLF
TRBJ2-2,TRBV2,few,ASTRGQGGELF
TRBJ1-1,TRBV6-5,NA,ASGGRLMNTEAF
TRBJ1-1,TRBV13,NA,ASSFTGDRSAF
TRBJ2-1,TRBV2,NA,ASSKTGTGGDEQF
TRBJ2-3,TRBV29-1,NA,SVEILAGGTDTQY
TRBJ2-5,TRBV5-1,NA,ASSPHRKETQY
TRBJ1-2,TRBV28,NA,ASSPPEASYGYT
TRBJ2-3,TRBV7-9,NA,ASEGQSRTDTQY
TRBJ1-1,TRBV5-7,NA,ASSLRDSELIV
TRBJ2-7,TRBV5-8,NA,ASSFHSGKSSYEQY
TRBJ2-3,TRBV29-1,once,SVHRGYTQY
TRBJ2-7,TRBV5-1,NA,ASSSGTGIYEQY
TRBJ1-2,TRBV19,NA,ASSISNKPGYGYT
TRBJ2-1,TRBV5-6,once,ASSLGRGYEQF
TRBJ2-3,TRBV27,once,ASSLPGIDTQY
TRBJ1-6,TRBV6-5,NA,ASSPTGPYNSPLH
TRBJ2-3,TRBV2,NA,ASSSDTQY
TRBJ2-7,TRBV30,once,AWSVRTLQGAEQY
TRBJ2-5,TRBV20-1,NA,SAGSRETQY
TRBJ1-1,TRBV7-9,NA,ASSPPIF
TRBJ1-1,TRBV7-9,NA,ASSQDRGRETEAF
TRBJ2-3,TRBV19,NA,ASSSGSTDTQY
TRBJ1-4,TRBV9,NA,ASSPTGQGWGEKLF
TRBJ1-4,TRBV2,NA,ASSLGAGNEKLF
TRBJ1-2,TRBV7-9,few,ASSFDSVDGYT
TRBJ2-7,TRBV18,NA,ASSPPTGGINYEQY
TRBJ2-2,TRBV6-1,NA,ASRLSSGELF
TRBJ2-7,TRBV6-5,few,ATGQGSYEQY
TRBJ2-1,TRBV7-9,NA,ASSPPIAGPYNEQF
TRBJ2-3,TRBV2,NA,ASERGSTDTQY
TRBJ1-1,TRBV7-9,NA,ASSPNQGARTEAF
TRBJ1-2,TRBV2,NA,ASTIRQNYGYT
TRBJ2-7,TRBV19,NA,ASSMTSLFNEQY
TRBJ1-2,TRBV29-1,NA,SVKDRPAYGYT
TRBJ1-2,TRBV30,NA,ARGTNSGYT
TRBJ1-4,TRBV18,NA,ASSLGQRTFNEKLF
NA,TRBV6-1,NA,ASAGSSLHEQY
TRBJ1-3,TRBV30,NA,AWEGGDSGNTIY
TRBJ2-7,TRBV7-9,NA,ASSHKGGRMDEQY
TRBJ2-7,TRBV9,NA,ASSPTGTGIGEQY
TRBJ2-5,TRBV2,NA,AGAGLAGVGETQY
TRBJ1-5,TRBV6-1,NA,ASSETGTHSNQPQH
TRBJ1-3,TRBV5-8,NA,ASSAPGQGGGNTIY
TRBJ1-1,TRBV6-5,NA,ASRRQSEAF
TRBJ2-7,TRBV5-3,NA,ARSKVGLAGDYEQY
TRBJ1-2,TRBV5-8,NA,ASSPRAGSYGYT